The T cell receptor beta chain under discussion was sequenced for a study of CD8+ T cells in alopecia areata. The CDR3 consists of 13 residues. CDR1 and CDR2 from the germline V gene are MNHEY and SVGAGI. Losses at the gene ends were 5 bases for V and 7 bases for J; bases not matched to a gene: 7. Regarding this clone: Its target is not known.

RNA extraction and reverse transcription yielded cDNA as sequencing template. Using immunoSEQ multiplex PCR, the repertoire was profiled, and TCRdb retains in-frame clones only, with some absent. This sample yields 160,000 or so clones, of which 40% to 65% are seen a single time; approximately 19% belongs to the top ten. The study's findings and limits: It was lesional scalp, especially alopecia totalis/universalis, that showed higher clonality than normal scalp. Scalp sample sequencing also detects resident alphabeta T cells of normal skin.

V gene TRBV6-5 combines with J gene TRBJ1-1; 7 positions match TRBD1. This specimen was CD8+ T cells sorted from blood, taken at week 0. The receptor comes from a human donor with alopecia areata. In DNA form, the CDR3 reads TGTGCCAGCAGTATCAGGGGGACATATGAAGCTTTCTTT. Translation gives CASSIRGTYEAFF.